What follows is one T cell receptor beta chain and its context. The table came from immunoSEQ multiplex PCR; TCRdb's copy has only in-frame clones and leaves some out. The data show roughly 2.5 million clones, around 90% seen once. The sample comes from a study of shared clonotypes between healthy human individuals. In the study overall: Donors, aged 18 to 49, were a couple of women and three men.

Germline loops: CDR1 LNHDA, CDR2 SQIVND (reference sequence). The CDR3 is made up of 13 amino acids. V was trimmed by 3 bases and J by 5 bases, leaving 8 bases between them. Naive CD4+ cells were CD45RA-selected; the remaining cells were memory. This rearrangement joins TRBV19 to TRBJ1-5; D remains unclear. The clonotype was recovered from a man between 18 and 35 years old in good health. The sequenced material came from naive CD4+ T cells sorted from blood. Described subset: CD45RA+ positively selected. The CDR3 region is CASSMGLDQPQHF. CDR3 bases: TGTGCCAGTAGTATGGGTTTGGATCAGCCCCAGCATTTT.